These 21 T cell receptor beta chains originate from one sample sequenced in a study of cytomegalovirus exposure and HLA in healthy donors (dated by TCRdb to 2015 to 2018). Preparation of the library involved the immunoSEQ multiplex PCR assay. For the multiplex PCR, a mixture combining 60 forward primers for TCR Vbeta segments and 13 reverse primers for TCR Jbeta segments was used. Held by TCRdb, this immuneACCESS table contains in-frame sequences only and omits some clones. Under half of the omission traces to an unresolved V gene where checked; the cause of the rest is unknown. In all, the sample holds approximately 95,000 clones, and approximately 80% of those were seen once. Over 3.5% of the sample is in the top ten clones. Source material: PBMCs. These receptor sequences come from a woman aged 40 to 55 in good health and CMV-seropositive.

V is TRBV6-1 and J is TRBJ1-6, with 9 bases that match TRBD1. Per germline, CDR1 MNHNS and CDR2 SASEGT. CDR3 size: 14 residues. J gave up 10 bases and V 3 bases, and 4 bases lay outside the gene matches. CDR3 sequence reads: CASSEDRGRSPLHF. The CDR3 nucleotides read TGTGCCAGCAGTGAGGACAGGGGTAGGTCACCCCTCCACTTT.

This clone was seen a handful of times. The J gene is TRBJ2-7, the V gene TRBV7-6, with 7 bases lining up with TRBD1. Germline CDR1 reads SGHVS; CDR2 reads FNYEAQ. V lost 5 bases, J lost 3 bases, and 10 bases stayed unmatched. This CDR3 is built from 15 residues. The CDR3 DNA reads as TGTGCCAGCAGCCCACGACAGGGTACGAACTACGAGCAGTACTTC. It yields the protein CASSPRQGTNYEQYF.

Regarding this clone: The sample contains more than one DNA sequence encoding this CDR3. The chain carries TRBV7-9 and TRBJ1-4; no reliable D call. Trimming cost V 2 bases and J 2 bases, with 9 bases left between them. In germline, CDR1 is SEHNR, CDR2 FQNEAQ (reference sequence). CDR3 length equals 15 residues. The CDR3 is CASSLLGVTNEKLFF. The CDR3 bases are TGTGCCAGCAGCTTACTCGGAGTTACTAATGAAAAACTGTTTTTT.

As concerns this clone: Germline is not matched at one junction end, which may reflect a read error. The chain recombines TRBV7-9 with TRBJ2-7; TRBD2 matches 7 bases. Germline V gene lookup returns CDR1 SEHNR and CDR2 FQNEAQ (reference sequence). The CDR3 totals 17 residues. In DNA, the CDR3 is TGTTCCAGCAGCTCCCCCCAGAGAGCGGGGTTCTCCTACGAGCAGTACTTC. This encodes CSSSSPQRAGFSYEQYF.

Written as DNA, the CDR3 is TGTGCCAGTAGTATTTACGGAGGGCAGGGAGGAAATCAGCCCCAGCATTTT. Protein sequence: CASSIYGGQGGNQPQHF. This sequence joins TRBV19 and TRBJ1-5; D might be TRBD1 (5 bases). This CDR3 is 17 amino acids long. The germline V and J ends were trimmed by 3 bases and 4 bases, with 19 bases remaining between them. The V gene's germline CDR1 is LNHDA and CDR2 SQIVND (reference sequence).

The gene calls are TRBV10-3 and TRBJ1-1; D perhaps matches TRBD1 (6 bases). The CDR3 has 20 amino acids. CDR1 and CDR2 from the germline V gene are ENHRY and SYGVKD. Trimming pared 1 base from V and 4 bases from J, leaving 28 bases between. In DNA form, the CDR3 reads TGTGCCATCAGTGAGTTAGCCGTATTTGGACAGCAAGGTCCGAGCACTGAAGCTTTCTTT. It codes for CAISELAVFGQQGPSTEAFF.

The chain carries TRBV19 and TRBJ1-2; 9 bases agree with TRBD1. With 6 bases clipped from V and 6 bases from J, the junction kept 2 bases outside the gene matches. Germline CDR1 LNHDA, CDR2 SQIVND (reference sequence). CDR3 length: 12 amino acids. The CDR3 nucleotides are TGTGCCAGTAGACAGGGGGCAAATGGCTACACCTTC. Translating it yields CASRQGANGYTF. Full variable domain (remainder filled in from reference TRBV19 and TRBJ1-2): DGGITQSPKYLFRKEGQNVTLSCEQNLNHDAMYWYRQDPGQGLRLIYYSQIVNDFQKGDIAEGYSVSREKKESFPLTVTSAQKNPTAFYLCASRQGANGYTFGSGTRLTVV.

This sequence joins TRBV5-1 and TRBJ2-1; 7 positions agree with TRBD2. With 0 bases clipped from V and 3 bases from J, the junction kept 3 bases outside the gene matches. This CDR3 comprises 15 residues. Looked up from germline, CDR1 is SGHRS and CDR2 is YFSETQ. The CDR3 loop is CASSLGLADYNEQFF. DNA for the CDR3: TGCGCCAGCAGCTTGGGACTAGCTGACTACAATGAGCAGTTCTTC.

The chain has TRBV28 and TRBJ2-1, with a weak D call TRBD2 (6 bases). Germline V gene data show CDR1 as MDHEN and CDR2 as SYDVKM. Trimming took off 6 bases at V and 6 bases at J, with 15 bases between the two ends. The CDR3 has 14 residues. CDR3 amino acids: CASRRVGGTNEQFF. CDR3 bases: TGTGCCAGCAGACGGGTGGGGGGAACCAATGAGCAGTTCTTC.

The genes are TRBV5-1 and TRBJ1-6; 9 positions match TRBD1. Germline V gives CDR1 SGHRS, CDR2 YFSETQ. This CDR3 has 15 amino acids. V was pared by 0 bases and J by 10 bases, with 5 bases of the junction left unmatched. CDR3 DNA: TGCGCCAGCAGCTTGGCCGGGACAGGGCGATCACCCCTCCACTTT. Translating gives CASSLAGTGRSPLHF.

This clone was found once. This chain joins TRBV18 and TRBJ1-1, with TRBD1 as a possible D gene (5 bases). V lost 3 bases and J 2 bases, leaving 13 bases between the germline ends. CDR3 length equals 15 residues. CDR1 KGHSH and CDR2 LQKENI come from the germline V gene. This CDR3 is CASSPAGAGNTEAFF. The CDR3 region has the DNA TGTGCCAGCTCACCGGCTGGGGCGGGAAACACTGAAGCTTTCTTT.

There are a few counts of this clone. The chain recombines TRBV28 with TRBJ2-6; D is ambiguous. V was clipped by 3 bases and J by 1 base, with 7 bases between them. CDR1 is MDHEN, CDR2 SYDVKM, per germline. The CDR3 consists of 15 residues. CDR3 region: CASSFEHSGANVLTF. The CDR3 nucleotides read TGTGCCAGCAGTTTCGAGCATTCTGGGGCCAACGTCCTGACTTTC.

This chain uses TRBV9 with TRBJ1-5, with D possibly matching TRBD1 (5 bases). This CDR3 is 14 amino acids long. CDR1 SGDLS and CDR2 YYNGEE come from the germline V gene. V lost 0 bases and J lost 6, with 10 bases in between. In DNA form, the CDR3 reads TGTGCCAGCAGCGTAGAAGGGGTAGGTCAGCCCCAGCATTTT. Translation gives CASSVEGVGQPQHF.

CDR3 DNA sequence: TGTGCCAGCAGTGGTAGCGGGAGGACCAGGGGGGAGCAGTACTTC. It encodes CASSGSGRTRGEQYF. V and J are TRBV27 and TRBJ2-7; TRBD2 aligns across 10 bases. The ends lost 5 bases at V and 7 bases at J; junction bases unmatched: 11. Germline V gives CDR1 MNHEY, CDR2 SMNVEV (reference sequence). The length of the CDR3 is 15 residues.

CDR3 in DNA: TGTGCCAGCGGCCCTACGGGGGGGTACGAGCAGTACTTC. Translated, it gives CASGPTGGYEQYF. The genes are TRBV21-1 and TRBJ2-7; TRBD2, the D gene given by the table, was not confirmed from the DNA. TRBV21-1 represents a pseudogene. This CDR3 has 13 amino acids.

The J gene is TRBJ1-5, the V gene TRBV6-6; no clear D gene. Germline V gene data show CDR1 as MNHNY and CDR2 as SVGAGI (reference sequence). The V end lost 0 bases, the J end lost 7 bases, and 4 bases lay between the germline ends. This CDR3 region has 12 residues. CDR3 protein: CASSYSAQPQHF. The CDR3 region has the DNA TGTGCCAGCAGTTACTCGGCCCAGCCCCAGCATTTT.

The CDR3 spells CASGLSGTSFQETQYF. CDR3 in DNA: TGTGCTAGTGGTTTGTCCGGGACTAGCTTTCAAGAGACCCAGTACTTC. The rearrangement links TRBV12-5 to TRBJ2-5; 9 positions agree with TRBD2. Trimming removed 2 bases from V and 2 bases from J; junction bases left unmatched: 6. This CDR3 has 16 amino acids. The germline gives CDR1 LGHNT, CDR2 FRNRAP.

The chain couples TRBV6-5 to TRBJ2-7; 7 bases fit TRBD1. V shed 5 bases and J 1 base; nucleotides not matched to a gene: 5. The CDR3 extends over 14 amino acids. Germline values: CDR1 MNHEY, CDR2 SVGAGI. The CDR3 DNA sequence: TGTGCCAGCAGTAATCGACAGGGATCCTACGAGCAGTACTTC. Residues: CASSNRQGSYEQYF.

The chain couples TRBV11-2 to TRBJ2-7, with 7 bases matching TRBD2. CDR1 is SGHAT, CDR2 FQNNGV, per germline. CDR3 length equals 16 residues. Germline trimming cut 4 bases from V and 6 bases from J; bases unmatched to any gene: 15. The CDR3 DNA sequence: TGTGCCAGCAGCTCCCTTAGTGAGGGAGGGAAACCCGAGCAGTACTTC. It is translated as CASSSLSEGGKPEQYF.

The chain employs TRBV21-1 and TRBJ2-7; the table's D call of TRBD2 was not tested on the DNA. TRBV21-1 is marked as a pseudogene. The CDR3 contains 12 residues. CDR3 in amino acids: CAPTRGNYEQYF. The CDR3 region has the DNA TGTGCCCCCACTCGGGGAAACTACGAGCAGTACTTC.

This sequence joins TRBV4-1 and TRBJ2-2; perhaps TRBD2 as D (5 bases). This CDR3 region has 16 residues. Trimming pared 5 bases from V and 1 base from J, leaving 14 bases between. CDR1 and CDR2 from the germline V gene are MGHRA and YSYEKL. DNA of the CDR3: TGCGCCAGCAGCTGGCTAGCCGACCAGAACACCGGGGAGCTGTTTTTT. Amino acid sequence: CASSWLADQNTGELFF.